This T cell receptor (beta chain) was found in a study of blood T cell repertoires in COVID-19. Study in general: Some COVID-19 samples were acute and others convalescent; all came from the United States, Italy and Spain. The cDNA or gDNA used as material had been derived from T cells, B-cell-depleted T cells, or PBMCs.

As processed by the authors: It was from reference gene primer amplification that nucleated cell counts were estimated. The repertoire was sequenced with immunoSEQ multiplex PCR; TCRdb's copy has only in-frame clones and lacks some. V, J and clone size were drawn from that table, and D and trimming were deduced from the DNA. Of about 99,000 clones listed, roughly 87% were seen once; the top ten hold about 6.3%. From germline, CDR1 is MNHEY and CDR2 SVGAGI. CDR3 size: 14 residues. Trimming shortened V by 10 bases and J by 6 bases, and 18 bases separated the two germline ends. V usage is TRBV6-5 and J usage is TRBJ2-2; D perhaps matches TRBD2 (6 bases). The receptor's source is a human donor in a cohort sampled during active COVID-19. Sequenced sample: peripheral blood. The CDR3 region has the DNA TGTGCCACCCCCGGAGGGAAAGACGCCGGGGAGCTGTTTTTT. Its protein product is CATPGGKDAGELFF.